The 23 T cell receptor beta chains given below trace back to one sample, sequenced in a study of blood T cell repertoires in COVID-19. Profiling relied on immunoSEQ multiplex PCR, and the TCRdb table lists in-frame clones only, not all of them. Of 25,000 to 35,000 clones in the sample, around four fifths were seen once. Sequencing used peripheral blood. The receptors here all came from a woman in her 70s with active or convalescent COVID-19.

This chain connects TRBV7-6 to TRBJ1-6; the D is unclear. With 0 bases removed from V and 9 bases from J, the gap between germline ends came to 6 bases. The CDR3 totals 13 residues. CDR1 SGHVS and CDR2 FNYEAQ come from the germline V gene. The CDR3 region is CASSLAGSSPLHF. CDR3 nucleotide sequence: TGTGCCAGCAGCTTAGCTGGCTCTTCACCCCTCCACTTT.

This clone was counted a single time. This sequence joins TRBV18 and TRBJ1-3; D is unresolved. The CDR3 length is 14 residues. In germline, CDR1 is KGHSH, CDR2 LQKENI. V lost 6 bases and J 0 bases, leaving 9 bases between the germline ends. The chain's CDR3 is CASSSQNSGNTIYF. For the CDR3, the DNA is TGTGCCAGCTCCTCCCAGAACTCTGGAAACACCATATATTTT.

The rearrangement joins TRBV5-1 to TRBJ2-1; tentatively, D is TRBD2 (6 bases). CDR3 length: 15 amino acids. V was shortened by 0 bases and J by 5 bases, with 12 bases between the two germline ends. The germline V gene encodes CDR1 SGHRS and CDR2 YFSETQ. DNA of the CDR3: TGCGCCAGCAGCTTGGGGCTAGCGAAAGACAATGAGCAGTTCTTC. As protein: CASSLGLAKDNEQFF. The whole variable domain, filled in from reference TRBV5-1 and TRBJ2-1, reads KAGVTQTPRYLIKTRGQQVTLSCSPISGHRSVSWYQQTPGQGLQFLFEYFSETQRNKGNFPGRFSGRQFSNSRSEMNVSTLELGDSALYLCASSLGLAKDNEQFFGPGTRLTVL.

J is TRBJ2-3 and V is TRBV30; TRBD2 agrees at 8 bases. J was trimmed by 4 bases and V by 5 bases; bases with no gene match: 8. Germline V gives CDR1 GTSNPN, CDR2 SVGIG (reference sequence). This CDR3 spans 14 amino acids. The CDR3 DNA is TGTGCCTGGGCCCGACGGGGGGGCCCAGATACGCAGTATTTT. It specifies CAWARRGGPDTQYF.

J is TRBJ1-1 and V is TRBV11-2; D remains ambiguous. V lost 5 bases to trimming and J lost 3 bases, with 13 bases between them. Germline V lookup: CDR1 SGHAT, CDR2 FQNNGV. This CDR3 has 14 residues. The CDR3 bases are TGTGCCAGCAGCCCTCACAGCCAGGACACTGAAGCTTTCTTT. This translates into CASSPHSQDTEAFF.

The rearrangement uses TRBV5-4 and TRBJ1-1; the D is unclear. V was trimmed by 4 bases and J by 6 bases, leaving 19 bases between them. Germline V lookup: CDR1 SGHNT, CDR2 YYREEE (reference sequence). The CDR3 consists of 15 residues. CDR3 nucleotide sequence: TGTGCCAGCAGCCGAGGGAGCCAGAGCGACGCTGAAGCTTTCTTT. Its translation: CASSRGSQSDAEAFF.

The chain carries TRBV3-1 (or the pseudogene TRBV3-2) and TRBJ2-1, with 8 bases fitting TRBD2. J was trimmed by 2 bases and V by 4 bases; bases with no gene match: 4. The germline gives CDR1 LGHDT, CDR2 YNNKEL (reference sequence). There are 15 residues in the CDR3. The CDR3 DNA reads as TGTGCCAGCAGCCGGGCTAGCGGGCCCTACAATGAGCAGTTCTTC. It yields the protein CASSRASGPYNEQFF.

The genes are TRBV19 and TRBJ2-2; D possibly corresponds to TRBD1 (5 bases). The CDR3 extends over 13 amino acids. CDR1 is LNHDA, CDR2 SQIVND, per germline (reference sequence). V was clipped by 2 bases and J by 6 bases, with 7 bases between them. CDR3 nucleotide sequence: TGTGCCAGTAGTATACAGACAGCCGGGGAGCTGTTTTTT. It encodes CASSIQTAGELFF.

CDR3 bases: TGCGCCAGCAGCCAAGATTTGGGAGGCCGGAAGGGCTCTGGAAACACCATATATTTT. This gives the protein CASSQDLGGRKGSGNTIYF. The V gene is TRBV4-1, the J gene TRBJ1-3, with D unclear. The CDR3 spans 19 residues. The V end was cut by 0 bases, the J end by 0 bases, with 18 bases between. Germline CDR1 and CDR2: MGHRA and YSYEKL.

The J gene is TRBJ1-6, the V gene TRBV30; TRBD1 might be the D (6 bases). V lost 3 bases and J 14 bases, leaving 20 bases between the germline ends. There are 14 residues in the CDR3. Per germline, CDR1 GTSNPN and CDR2 SVGIG (reference sequence). DNA of the CDR3: TGTGCCTGGAGCCCGGGACAAATACTCACATCCCTCCACTTT. Amino acids: CAWSPGQILTSLHF. The variable domain in full, completed from reference TRBV30 and TRBJ1-6, reads SQTIHQWPATLVQPVGSPLSLECTVEGTSNPNLYWYRQAAGRGLQLLFYSVGIGQISSEVPQNLSASRPQDRQFILSSKKLLLSDSGFYLCAWSPGQILTSLHFGNGTRLTVT.

The gene calls are TRBV4-3 and TRBJ1-1; 7 nucleotides line up with TRBD1. The CDR3 is 13 amino acids. From germline, CDR1 is LGHNA and CDR2 YSLEER. Trimming took 3 bases from V and 5 from J; bases not matched to a gene: 3. The CDR3 bases are TGCGCCAGCAGCCACCAGGGGGTTACTGAAGCTTTCTTT. Translation gives CASSHQGVTEAFF.

The rearrangement joins TRBV14 to TRBJ1-3, with unresolved D. Between the trimmed V and J ends, which lost 6 bases and 0 bases, there was a span of 12 bases. From germline, CDR1 is SGHDN and CDR2 FVKESK. CDR3 length: 15 residues. In nucleotides, the CDR3 is TGTGCCAGCAGTGAGGGCACCCGCTCTGGAAACACCATATATTTT. This codes for CASSEGTRSGNTIYF. The full variable domain, completed using reference TRBV14 and TRBJ1-3, is EAGVTQFPSHSVIEKGQTVTLRCDPISGHDNLYWYRRVMGKEIKFLLHFVKESKQDESGMPNNRFLAERTGGTYSTLKVQPAELEDSGVYFCASSEGTRSGNTIYFGEGSWLTVV.

This clone was seen more than once but under ten times. The V and J genes are TRBV27 and TRBJ2-3, with TRBD2 matching over 7 bases. Germline trimming cut 8 bases from V and 2 bases from J; bases unmatched to any gene: 4. The germline CDR1 and CDR2 sequences are MNHEY and SMNVEV (reference sequence). The CDR3 has 13 amino acids. CDR3 residues: CASASGNTDTQYF. The DNA of the CDR3 is TGTGCCAGCGCAAGCGGGAACACAGATACGCAGTATTTT.

This clone was found a few times. The chain couples TRBV7-2 to TRBJ1-6; possible D gene TRBD1, 6 bases. The V and J ends lost 4 bases and 8 bases respectively, with 12 bases between them. Germline V gene lookup returns CDR1 SGHTA and CDR2 FQGNSA. The CDR3 totals 14 residues. CDR3 in DNA: TGTGCCAGCAGCTCATACAGGGTGGATTCACCCCTCCACTTT. Amino acids: CASSSYRVDSPLHF.

This chain links TRBV2 with TRBJ2-3; tentatively, D is TRBD1 (6 bases). Trimming left V 5 bases short and J 1 base short, with 13 bases between. The CDR3 sequence is 15 residues long. Germline V lookup: CDR1 SNHLY, CDR2 FYNNEI. CDR3 protein: CASSFTGMGTDTQYF. The CDR3 nucleotides are TGTGCCAGCAGTTTTACAGGGATGGGCACAGATACGCAGTATTTT.

The chain couples TRBV5-1 to TRBJ1-4; D is uncertain. V lost 4 bases, J lost 4 bases, and 14 bases lay in between. CDR1 is SGHRS, CDR2 YFSETQ, per germline. The CDR3 extends over 15 amino acids. This CDR3 reads CASSKSGLVNEKLFF. The CDR3 region has the DNA TGCGCCAGCAGCAAGTCCGGTCTCGTTAATGAAAAACTGTTTTTT.

CDR3 region: CASSSQGAQYF. The CDR3 nucleotides are TGTGCCAGCAGCTCGCAGGGGGCTCAATACTTC. This chain connects TRBV7-9 to TRBJ2-7; the match to TRBD1 covers 8 bases. CDR1 is SEHNR and CDR2 is FQNEAQ in the germline V gene (reference sequence). The CDR3 is made up of 11 amino acids. V was pared by 4 bases and J by 13 bases, with 6 bases of the junction left unmatched.

This clone was detected a few times. The chain employs TRBV6-2 or TRBV6-3 and TRBJ1-5, with 8 bases matching TRBD1. Germline CDR1 reads MNHEY; CDR2 reads SVGEGT. V lost 2 bases, J lost 7 bases, and 10 bases stayed unmatched. CDR3 length: 16 amino acids. The CDR3 region is CASSYARGQVPQPQHF. The CDR3 DNA reads TGTGCCAGCAGTTACGCCCGGGGACAGGTTCCCCAGCCCCAGCATTTT.

V gene TRBV24-1 combines with J gene TRBJ2-1; 7 bases map to TRBD1. This CDR3 has 14 amino acids. J gave up 5 bases and V 5 bases, and 5 bases lay outside the gene matches. Germline V lookup: CDR1 KGHDR, CDR2 SFDVKD. The CDR3 here is CATSAQGLDNEQFF. CDR3 in DNA: TGTGCCACCAGTGCACAGGGGTTGGACAATGAGCAGTTCTTC.

This clone appeared once. The chain couples TRBV15 to TRBJ2-4; TRBD2 is a possible D gene (5 bases). This CDR3 has 15 residues. Germline CDR1 LNHNV, CDR2 YYDKDF (reference sequence). V lost 0 bases and J lost 9, with 15 bases in between. The CDR3 sequence is CATSRDRYSRGIQYF. Written as DNA, the CDR3 is TGTGCCACCAGCAGAGATCGGTACAGTCGGGGCATTCAGTACTTC.

The genes are TRBV30 and TRBJ1-6; the D is unclear. The CDR3 spans 14 residues. Trimming removed 3 bases from V and 10 bases from J, with 16 bases in between. Germline CDR1 and CDR2: GTSNPN and SVGIG (reference sequence). This CDR3 reads CAWSLLSVESPLHF. In DNA, the CDR3 is TGTGCCTGGAGCCTGCTTAGTGTGGAGTCACCCCTCCACTTT. Together with reference TRBV30 and TRBJ1-6, the CDR3 gives the full variable domain: SQTIHQWPATLVQPVGSPLSLECTVEGTSNPNLYWYRQAAGRGLQLLFYSVGIGQISSEVPQNLSASRPQDRQFILSSKKLLLSDSGFYLCAWSLLSVESPLHFGNGTRLTVT.

The V and J genes are TRBV10-3 and TRBJ2-7; D call uncertain. The CDR3 covers 11 residues. Trimming stripped 8 bases from V and 4 bases from J, with 9 bases between. Germline lookup yields CDR1 ENHRY and CDR2 SYGVKD. The DNA for the CDR3 is TGTGCCATCTCGACATTATACGAGCAGTACTTC. Amino acids: CAISTLYEQYF.

The CDR3 spells CASGLAGTYEQFF. The CDR3 DNA follows: TGTGCCAGCGGACTAGCGGGGACATATGAGCAGTTCTTC. The gene calls are TRBV6-5 and TRBJ2-1, with 12 bases that match TRBD2. This CDR3 has 13 residues. The V segment lost 8 bases and the J segment 8 bases; nucleotides outside the gene matches: 4. The V gene's germline CDR1 is MNHEY and CDR2 SVGAGI.